The clone carrying this TCR beta chain was seen more than once but under ten times. Its specificity is unknown. This CDR3 is also generated by other DNA sequences in the sample. Expressed TCRB transcripts got sequenced, as all isolated RNA was reverse transcribed. Generated by immunoSEQ multiplex PCR, the TCRdb table keeps only in-frame clones and is missing some. The repertoire holds around 130,000 clones, with around 10% as singletons. The sample originates from a study of beta chain features in type 1 diabetes. Study findings and constraints: A moderate, significant TCRB CDR3 shortening appeared in type 1 diabetes across four CD4+ subsets. The naive, central memory and Treg TCRB repertoires of patients appeared to be more similar to one another than those of healthy donors.

V lost 5 bases to trimming and J lost 1 base, with 10 bases between them. The CDR3 has 14 residues. CDR1 and CDR2 from the germline V gene are SGHTA and FQGNSA. Sequenced: central memory CD4+ T cells from blood. The chain carries TRBV7-2 and TRBJ2-3, with D perhaps matching TRBD2 (6 bases). The TCR originated in a man between 25 and 39 years old with type 1 diabetes. CDR3 loop: CASSQGGGTDTQYF. In DNA form, the CDR3 reads TGTGCCAGCAGCCAAGGCGGGGGCACAGATACGCAGTATTTT.